A selection of T cell receptor beta chains follows, all from one sample in a study of STAT5B mutations in CD4+ large granular lymphocyte leukemia. Clones were read by immunoSEQ multiplex PCR, and TCRdb kept only the in-frame ones, dropping some. The top ten hold 0.97% of the sample, which has approximately 32,000 clones, about 91% seen once. Sequencing was performed on CD4+ T cells from blood buffy coats. The origin of the receptors is a human donor in good health. Both conserved end residues are part of each CDR3. Fields, in order: J gene, V gene, D gene, CDR3 protein, CDR3 DNA. A D gene is named only where the DNA matches it firmly.

TRBJ1-6 TRBV5-6 NA CASSFAGTMTNSPLHF TGTGCCAGCAGCTTCGCCGGGACCATGACGAATTCACCCCTCCACTTT
TRBJ2-2 TRBV4-2 TRBD2 CASSWTSGGSNTGELFF TGTGCCAGCAGCTGGACTAGCGGGGGGTCGAACACCGGGGAGCTGTTTTTT
TRBJ1-4 TRBV6-5 TRBD1 CASSYRGQGGKLFF TGTGCCAGCAGTTACCGGGGACAGGGGGGAAAACTGTTTTTT
TRBJ1-1 TRBV6-6 NA CASSLQQGHTEAFF TGTGCCAGCAGTCTTCAACAGGGACACACTGAAGCTTTCTTT
TRBJ2-2 TRBV14 TRBD2 CASSQGLAVTGELFF TGTGCCAGCAGCCAGGGACTAGCGGTCACCGGGGAGCTGTTTTTT
TRBJ1-5 TRBV4-1 NA CASSQVVSSAQPQHF TGCGCCAGCAGCCAAGTAGTAAGTTCCGCACAGCCCCAGCATTTT
TRBJ1-4 TRBV5-1 NA CASSLDANEKLFF TGCGCCAGCAGCTTGGATGCAAATGAAAAACTGTTTTTT
TRBJ1-6 TRBV2 NA CASSEAFNSPLHF TGTGCCAGCAGTGAAGCCTTCAATTCACCCCTCCACTTT
TRBJ1-2 TRBV12-5 TRBD1 CASGLRQGNYGYTF TGTGCTAGTGGTCTAAGACAGGGAAACTATGGCTACACCTTC
TRBJ1-2 TRBV27 NA CASKAGFFGGYTF TGTGCCAGTAAAGCAGGGTTTTTTGGTGGCTACACCTTC
TRBJ2-7 TRBV18 NA CASSPGNSYEQYF TGTGCCAGCTCACCAGGGAACTCCTACGAGCAGTACTTC
TRBJ1-2 TRBV28 NA CASSRDSFYGYTF TGTGCCAGCAGTCGCGACAGCTTCTATGGCTACACCTTC
TRBJ2-2 TRBV7-2 NA CASSPRGSRTGELFF TGTGCCAGCAGCCCGAGGGGGAGCCGGACCGGGGAGCTGTTTTTT
TRBJ1-2 TRBV19 TRBD1 CASSIATGTDYGYTF TGTGCCAGTAGTATAGCCACCGGGACAGACTATGGCTACACCTTC
TRBJ2-3 TRBV4-3 NA CASSQDWSSDTQYF TGCGCCAGCAGCCAAGATTGGAGTTCAGATACGCAGTATTTT
TRBJ2-3 TRBV7-3 TRBD2 CASSLTLAGADTQYF TGTGCCAGCAGCTTAACTCTAGCGGGGGCAGATACGCAGTATTTT
TRBJ2-6 TRBV7-2 NA CASSRRGTRHSSGANVLTF TGTGCCAGCAGCCGAAGGGGGACTCGACATAGCTCTGGGGCCAACGTCCTGACTTTC
TRBJ2-1 TRBV7-7 TRBD2 CASSPHGASGVGGYNEQFF TGTGCTAGCAGCCCCCACGGTGCTAGCGGAGTGGGAGGGTACAATGAGCAGTTCTTC
TRBJ1-4 TRBV5-4 NA CASSLSGFGGQKLFF TGTGCCAGCAGCTTGAGTGGATTCGGGGGGCAAAAACTGTTTTTT
TRBJ2-1 TRBV4-1 NA CASSHSTDRLLSYNEQFF TGCGCCAGCAGCCACTCGACCGACAGGCTACTCTCCTACAATGAGCAGTTCTTC
TRBJ2-5 TRBV12-2 NA CASRLSKLAGSSFPTQYF TGTGCAAGTCGCTTATCCAAACTAGCGGGGTCCTCATTTCCGACCCAGTACTTC
TRBJ1-1 TRBV29-1 NA CSVAQGSTEAFF TGCAGCGTAGCTCAGGGTTCGACTGAAGCTTTCTTT
TRBJ1-4 TRBV7-9 NA CASSPTKKLFF TGTGCCAGCAGCCCAACAAAAAAACTGTTTTTT
TRBJ1-5 TRBV18 NA CASSPALASYQPQHF TGTGCCAGCTCACCGGCCCTTGCCTCCTATCAGCCCCAGCATTTT
TRBJ2-7 TRBV6-6 NA CASSYSSKSYEQYF TGTGCCAGCAGTTACTCAAGCAAAAGTTACGAGCAGTACTTC